The present T cell receptor beta chain was sequenced within a study of blood T cell repertoires in COVID-19. Study overall: T cells, B-cell-depleted T cells, or PBMCs supplied cDNA or gDNA.

This clone was detected once. The CDR3 spans 15 residues. Germline V CDR1 and CDR2: MNHEY, SVGEGT. V shed 5 bases and J 3 bases; nucleotides not matched to a gene: 4. Profiling relied on immunoSEQ multiplex PCR, and the TCRdb table lists in-frame clones only, not all of them. The table records some 190,000 clones, about 88% of them present only once. The sequenced material came from peripheral blood. The chain combines TRBV6-2 or TRBV6-3 with TRBJ2-1; 10 bases are shared with TRBD2. The TCR comes from a woman aged 40-49 years who had recovered from COVID-19. The CDR3 reads CASSRTSGVYNEQFF. The CDR3 coding sequence is TGTGCCAGCAGTCGGACTAGCGGAGTCTACAATGAGCAGTTCTTC.